The T cell receptor (beta chain) under discussion was sequenced for a study of blood T cell repertoires in COVID-19 (dated by TCRdb to the early 2020s). In terms of the full investigation: Samples from collaborators originated in the United States, Italy and Spain and spanned both the acute and convalescent phases of COVID-19. Samples were obtained from the ongoing ImmuneRACE study (first 160 participants) and from over 1,000 subjects provided by 6 global collaborators. The prospective study material was composed of cDNA or gDNA derived from T cells, B-cell-depleted T cells, or PBMCs. The repertoires were released in a freely available public database intended as a resource for research on the immune response to SARS-CoV-2. The dataset comprised deeply sampled blood TCRbeta repertoires from subjects exposed to, actively infected with, or recovered from COVID-19. Where available, HLA class I and class II types were obtained from metadata supplied by the sample provider rather than from assay-based typing. The sample metadata nearly always contained a de-identified subject ID, COVID-19 status, age in years and sex. The research as a whole found: The quantity of clinical and demographic metadata differed by source and by participant and was supplied without curation.

Turning to this clone: There is no known antigen for this receptor. Base qualities were left out, and no much larger clone turns up one base away.

TCRbeta CDR3 regions were amplified from genomic DNA by means of the immunoSEQ Assay, a bias-controlled multiplex PCR. In the source study's methods: Within the assay, amplification of reference gene primers was used to estimate how many nucleated cells each sample contained. To quantify the absolute abundance of each unique TCRbeta CDR3 rearrangement, sequence reads were collapsed and filtered. For each sample, productive Simpson clonality was calculated as the square root of Simpson's diversity index across productive rearrangements. TCRdb stores this immuneACCESS table with in-frame sequences only. Part of the clones is absent; in the studies checked, under half of the shortfall reflects unresolved V genes, and no reason is known for the rest. That table supplies the V and J calls and clone size; D and trimming were determined from the DNA. In this sample the table shows more than 200,000 clones, about 83% of which occur a single time. The top ten constitute about 7.4% of the sample.

CDR1 SGHVS and CDR2 FQNEAQ were looked up in the germline V gene. V is cut by 4 bases and J by 1 base, and the space between the germline ends is 11 bases. Its CDR3 holds 14 amino acids, cysteine through phenylalanine. CDR3 DNA only is kept here, 42 bases in frame from base 1. The collaborating institutions used their own protocols to collect whole blood in K2EDTA tubes. For TCRbeta analysis, collaborator samples were shipped as frozen whole blood, as isolated PBMCs, or as DNA extracted from either sample type. This clonotype was obtained from a woman in her forties or fifties with acute or convalescent COVID-19. The sequenced sample consisted of peripheral blood. The V and J genes are TRBV7-8 and TRBJ2-7, with a tentative D gene TRBD1 over 5 matching bases. The CDR3 amino acid sequence is: CASSWSTASYEQYF. The nucleotide sequence is TGTGCCAGCAGCTGGTCGACAGCGTCCTACGAGCAGTACTTC.